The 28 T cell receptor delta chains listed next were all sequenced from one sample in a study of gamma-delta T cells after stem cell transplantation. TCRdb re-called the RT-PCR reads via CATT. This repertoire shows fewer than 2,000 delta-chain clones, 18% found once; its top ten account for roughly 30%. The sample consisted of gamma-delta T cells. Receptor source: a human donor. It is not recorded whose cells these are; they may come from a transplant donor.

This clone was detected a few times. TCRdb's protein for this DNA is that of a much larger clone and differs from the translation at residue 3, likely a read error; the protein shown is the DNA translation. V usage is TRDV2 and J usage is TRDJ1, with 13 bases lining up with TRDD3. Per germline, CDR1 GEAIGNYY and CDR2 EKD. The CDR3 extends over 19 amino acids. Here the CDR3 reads CARDSVLGDTLVTTDKLIF. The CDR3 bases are TGTGCCCGTGACTCCGTACTGGGGGATACGCTGGTTACCACCGATAAACTCATCTTT.

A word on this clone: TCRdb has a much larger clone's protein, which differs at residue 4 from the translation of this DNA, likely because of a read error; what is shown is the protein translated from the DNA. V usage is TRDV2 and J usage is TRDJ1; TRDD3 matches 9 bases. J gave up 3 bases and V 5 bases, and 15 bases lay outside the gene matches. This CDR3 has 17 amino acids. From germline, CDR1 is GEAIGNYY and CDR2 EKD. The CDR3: CACASIDGGILSDKLIF. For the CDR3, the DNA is TGTGCCTGTGCCTCTATAGACGGGGGGATACTTTCCGATAAACTCATCTTT.

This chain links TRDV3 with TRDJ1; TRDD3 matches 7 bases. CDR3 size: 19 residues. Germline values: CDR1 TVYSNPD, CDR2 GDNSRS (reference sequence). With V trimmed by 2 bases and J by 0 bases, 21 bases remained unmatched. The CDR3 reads CAFPVGLYWGIPYTDKLIF. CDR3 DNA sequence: TGTGCCTTTCCGGTTGGCCTGTACTGGGGTATACCCTACACCGATAAACTCATCTTT.

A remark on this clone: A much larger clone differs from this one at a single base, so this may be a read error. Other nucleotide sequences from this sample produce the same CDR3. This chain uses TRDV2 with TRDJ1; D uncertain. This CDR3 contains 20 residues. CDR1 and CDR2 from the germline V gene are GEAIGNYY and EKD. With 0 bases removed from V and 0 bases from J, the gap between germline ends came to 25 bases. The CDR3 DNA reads TGTGCCTGTGACACCGTACGCCCCGCCCGGGGTCTGTCGTACACCGATAAACTCATCTTT. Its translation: CACDTVRPARGLSYTDKLIF.

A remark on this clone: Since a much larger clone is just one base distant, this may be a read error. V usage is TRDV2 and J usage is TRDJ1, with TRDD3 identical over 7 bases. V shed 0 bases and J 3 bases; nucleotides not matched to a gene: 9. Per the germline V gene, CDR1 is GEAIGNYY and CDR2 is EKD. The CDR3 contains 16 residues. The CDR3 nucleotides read TGTGCCTGTGACACCGTGGGGGGATGTAACTCCGATAAACTCATCTTT. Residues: CACDTVGGCNSDKLIF.

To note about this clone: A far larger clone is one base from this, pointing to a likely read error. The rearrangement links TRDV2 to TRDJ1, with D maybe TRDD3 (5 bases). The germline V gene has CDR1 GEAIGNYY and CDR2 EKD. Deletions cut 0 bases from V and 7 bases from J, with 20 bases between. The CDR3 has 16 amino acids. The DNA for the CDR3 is TGTGCCTGTGACACCGTGGGACTGGTGGATAACGGTAAACTCATCTTT. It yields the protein CACDTVGLVDNGKLIF.

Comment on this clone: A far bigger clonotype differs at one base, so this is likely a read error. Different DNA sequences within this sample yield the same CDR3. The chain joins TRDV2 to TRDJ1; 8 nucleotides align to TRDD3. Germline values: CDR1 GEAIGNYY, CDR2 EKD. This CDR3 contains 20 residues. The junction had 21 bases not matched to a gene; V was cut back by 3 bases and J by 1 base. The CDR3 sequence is CACDLMSAGLGDTSTDKLIF. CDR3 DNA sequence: TGTGCCTGTGACTTGATGTCGGCGGGGCTTGGGGATACATCCACCGATAAACTCATCTTT.

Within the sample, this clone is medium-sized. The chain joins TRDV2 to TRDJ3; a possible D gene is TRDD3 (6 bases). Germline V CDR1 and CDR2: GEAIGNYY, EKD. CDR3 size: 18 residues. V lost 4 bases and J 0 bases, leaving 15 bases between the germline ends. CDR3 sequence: CACDSLGPSSWDTRQMFF. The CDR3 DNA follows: TGTGCCTGTGATTCTCTGGGGCCGAGCTCCTGGGACACCCGACAGATGTTTTTC.

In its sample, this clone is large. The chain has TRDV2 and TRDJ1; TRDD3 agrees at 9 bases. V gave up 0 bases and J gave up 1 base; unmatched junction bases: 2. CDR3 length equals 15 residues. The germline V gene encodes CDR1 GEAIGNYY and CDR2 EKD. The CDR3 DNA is TGTGCCTGTGACACCCTGGGGGATTCCACCGATAAACTCATCTTT. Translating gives CACDTLGDSTDKLIF.

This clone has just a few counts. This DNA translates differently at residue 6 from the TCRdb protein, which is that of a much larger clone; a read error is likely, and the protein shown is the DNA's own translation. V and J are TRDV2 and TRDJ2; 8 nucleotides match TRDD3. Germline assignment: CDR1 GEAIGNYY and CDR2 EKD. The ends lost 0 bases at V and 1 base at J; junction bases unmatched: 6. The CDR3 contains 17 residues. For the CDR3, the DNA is TGTGCCTGTGACACCGTGGGGGATCCGGATTTGACAGCACAACTCTTCTTT. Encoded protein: CACDTVGDPDLTAQLFF.

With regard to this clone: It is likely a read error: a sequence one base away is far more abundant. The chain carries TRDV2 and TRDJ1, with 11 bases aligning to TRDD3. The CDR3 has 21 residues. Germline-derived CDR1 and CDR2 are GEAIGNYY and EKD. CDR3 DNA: TGTGCCTGTGACACCGTGTCACTACTGGGGGATAGAAGGGGGAACACCAATAAACTCATCTTT. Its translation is CACDTVSLLGDRRGNTNKLIF.

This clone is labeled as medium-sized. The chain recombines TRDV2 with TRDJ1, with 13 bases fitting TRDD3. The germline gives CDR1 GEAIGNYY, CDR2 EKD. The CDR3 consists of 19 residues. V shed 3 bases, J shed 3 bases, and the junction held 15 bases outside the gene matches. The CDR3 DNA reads TGTGCCTGTGACCCCCTTACTGGGGGATACGCCTGGAAACCCGATAAACTCATCTTT. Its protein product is CACDPLTGGYAWKPDKLIF.

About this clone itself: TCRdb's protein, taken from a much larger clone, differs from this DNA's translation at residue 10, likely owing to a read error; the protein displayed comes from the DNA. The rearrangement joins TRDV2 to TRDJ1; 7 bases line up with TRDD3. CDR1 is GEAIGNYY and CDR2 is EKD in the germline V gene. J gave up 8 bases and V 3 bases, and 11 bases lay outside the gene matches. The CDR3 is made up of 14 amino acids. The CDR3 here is CACDPLGMSEKLIF. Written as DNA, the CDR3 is TGTGCCTGTGACCCACTGGGGATGTCGGAGAAACTCATCTTT.

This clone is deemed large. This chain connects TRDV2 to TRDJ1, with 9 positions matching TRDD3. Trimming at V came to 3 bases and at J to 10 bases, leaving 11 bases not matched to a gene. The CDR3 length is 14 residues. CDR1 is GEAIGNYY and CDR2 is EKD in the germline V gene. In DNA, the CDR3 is TGTGCCTGTGACGGACTGGGGGAAAATAGGGGACTCATCTTT. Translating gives CACDGLGENRGLIF.

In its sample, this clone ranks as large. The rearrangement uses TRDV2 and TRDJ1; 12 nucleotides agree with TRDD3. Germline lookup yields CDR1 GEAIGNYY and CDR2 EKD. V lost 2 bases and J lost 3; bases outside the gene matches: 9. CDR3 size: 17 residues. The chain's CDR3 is CACDMLLLGDTPDKLIF. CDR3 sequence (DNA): TGTGCCTGTGACATGCTCTTACTGGGGGATACACCCGATAAACTCATCTTT.

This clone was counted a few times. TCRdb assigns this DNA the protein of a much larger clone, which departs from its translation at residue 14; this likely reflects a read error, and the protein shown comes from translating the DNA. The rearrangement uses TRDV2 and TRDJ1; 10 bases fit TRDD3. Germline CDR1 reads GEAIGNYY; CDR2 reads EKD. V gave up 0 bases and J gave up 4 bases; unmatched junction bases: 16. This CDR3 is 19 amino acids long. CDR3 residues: CACDTVGSEGDTRIDKLIF. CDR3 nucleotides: TGTGCCTGTGACACCGTGGGTTCCGAGGGGGATACGAGAATCGATAAACTCATCTTT.

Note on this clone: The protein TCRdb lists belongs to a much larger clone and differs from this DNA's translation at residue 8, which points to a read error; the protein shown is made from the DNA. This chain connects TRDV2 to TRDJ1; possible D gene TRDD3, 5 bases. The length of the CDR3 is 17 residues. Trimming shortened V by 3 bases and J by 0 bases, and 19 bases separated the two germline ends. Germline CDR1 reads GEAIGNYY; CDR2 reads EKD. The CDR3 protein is CACDPVLEDSHTDKLIF. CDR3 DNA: TGTGCCTGTGACCCAGTACTGGAGGACTCACACACCGATAAACTCATCTTT.

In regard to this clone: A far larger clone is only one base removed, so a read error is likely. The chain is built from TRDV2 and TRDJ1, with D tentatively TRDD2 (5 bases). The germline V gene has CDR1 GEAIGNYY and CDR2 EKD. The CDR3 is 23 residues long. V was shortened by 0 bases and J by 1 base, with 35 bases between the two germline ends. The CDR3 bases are TGTGCCTGTGACACCGTTAAGTCCGATCCTAACGTGTGGATCGTCCATCTCACCGATAAACTCATCTTT. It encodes CACDTVKSDPNVWIVHLTDKLIF.

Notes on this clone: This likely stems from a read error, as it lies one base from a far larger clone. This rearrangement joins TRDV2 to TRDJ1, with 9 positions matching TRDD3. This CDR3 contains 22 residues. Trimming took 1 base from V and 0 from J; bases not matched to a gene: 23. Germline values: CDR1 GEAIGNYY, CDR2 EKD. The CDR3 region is CACDTLGDGGGYLRGYTDKLIF. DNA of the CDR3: TGTGCCTGTGACACGCTCGGGGACGGAGGGGGATACCTGAGGGGGTACACCGATAAACTCATCTTT.

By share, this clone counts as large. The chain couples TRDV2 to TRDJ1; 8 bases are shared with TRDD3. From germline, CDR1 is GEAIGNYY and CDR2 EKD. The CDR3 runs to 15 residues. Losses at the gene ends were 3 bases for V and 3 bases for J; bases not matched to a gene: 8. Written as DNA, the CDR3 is TGTGCCTGTGACTCCCTACTGGGGGCCTCCGATAAACTCATCTTT. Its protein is CACDSLLGASDKLIF.

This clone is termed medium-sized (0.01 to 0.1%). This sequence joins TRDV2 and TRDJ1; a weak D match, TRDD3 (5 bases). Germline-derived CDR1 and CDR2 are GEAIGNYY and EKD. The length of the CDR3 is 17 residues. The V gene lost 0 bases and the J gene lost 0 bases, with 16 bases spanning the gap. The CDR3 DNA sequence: TGTGCCTGTGACACCGTCGGGGGTGTGAAGAACACCGATAAACTCATCTTT. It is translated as CACDTVGGVKNTDKLIF.

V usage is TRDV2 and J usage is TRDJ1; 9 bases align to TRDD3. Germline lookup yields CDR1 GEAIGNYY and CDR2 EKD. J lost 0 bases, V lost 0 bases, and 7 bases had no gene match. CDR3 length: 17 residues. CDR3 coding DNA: TGTGCCTGTGACACCGTCGAAGCTGGGGGATACACCGATAAACTCATCTTT. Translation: CACDTVEAGGYTDKLIF.

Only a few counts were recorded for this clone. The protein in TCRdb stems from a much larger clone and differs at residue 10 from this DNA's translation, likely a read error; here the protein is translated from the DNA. CDR3 protein: CACDTLGDPHLTAQLFF. In DNA, the CDR3 is TGTGCCTGTGACACCCTGGGGGATCCGCATTTGACAGCACAACTCTTCTTT. The chain joins TRDV2 to TRDJ2; 9 bases line up with TRDD3. V lost 0 bases and J lost 1; bases outside the gene matches: 5. The V gene's germline CDR1 is GEAIGNYY and CDR2 EKD. The CDR3 length is 17 residues.

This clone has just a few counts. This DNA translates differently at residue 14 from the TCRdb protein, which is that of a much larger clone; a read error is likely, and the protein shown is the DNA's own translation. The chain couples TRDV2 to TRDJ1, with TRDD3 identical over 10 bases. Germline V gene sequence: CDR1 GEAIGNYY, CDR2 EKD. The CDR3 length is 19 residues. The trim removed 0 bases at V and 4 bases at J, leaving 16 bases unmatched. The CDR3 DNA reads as TGTGCCTGTGACACCGTGGGTTCCGAGGGGGATACGAGAAACGATAAACTCATCTTT. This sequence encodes CACDTVGSEGDTRNDKLIF.

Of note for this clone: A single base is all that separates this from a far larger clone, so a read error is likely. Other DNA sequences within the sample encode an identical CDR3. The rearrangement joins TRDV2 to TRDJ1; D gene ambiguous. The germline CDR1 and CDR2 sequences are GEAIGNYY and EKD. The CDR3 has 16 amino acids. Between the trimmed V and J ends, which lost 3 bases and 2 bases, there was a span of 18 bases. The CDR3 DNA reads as TGTGCCTGTGACCCAGTGGGAGATGGGAGGACCGATAAACTCATCTTT. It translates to CACDPVGDGRTDKLIF.

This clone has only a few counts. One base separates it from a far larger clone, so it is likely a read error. The CDR3 spells CACDSIDGWILSDKLIF. The CDR3 DNA is TGTGCCTGTGACTCTATAGACGGGTGGATACTTTCCGATAAACTCATCTTT. The rearrangement links TRDV2 to TRDJ1, with D perhaps matching TRDD3 (6 bases). Trimming pared 3 bases from V and 3 bases from J, leaving 22 bases between. Germline CDR1 reads GEAIGNYY; CDR2 reads EKD. The CDR3 extends over 17 amino acids.

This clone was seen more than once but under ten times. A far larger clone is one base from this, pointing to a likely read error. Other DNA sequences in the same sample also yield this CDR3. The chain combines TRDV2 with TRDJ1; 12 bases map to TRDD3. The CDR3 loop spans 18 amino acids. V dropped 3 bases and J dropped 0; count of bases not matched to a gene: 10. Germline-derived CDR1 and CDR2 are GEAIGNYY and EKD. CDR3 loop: CACDPLGDTRSYTDKLIF. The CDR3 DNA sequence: TGTGCCTGTGACCCACTGGGGGATACACGCTCGTACACCGATAAACTCATCTTT.

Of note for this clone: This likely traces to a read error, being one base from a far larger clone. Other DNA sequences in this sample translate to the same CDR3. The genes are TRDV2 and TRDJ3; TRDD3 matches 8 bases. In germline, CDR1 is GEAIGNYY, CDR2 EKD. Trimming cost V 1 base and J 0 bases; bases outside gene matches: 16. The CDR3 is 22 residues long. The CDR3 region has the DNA TGTGCCTGTGACACGGGCGGAACTGGGGGTAACTATTACTCCTGGGACACCCGACAGATGTTTTTC. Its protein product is CACDTGGTGGNYYSWDTRQMFF.